This note documents a single TCR beta chain sequence. The antigen is not known. V was shortened by 3 bases and J by 7 bases, with 19 bases between the two germline ends. The CDR3 runs 16 residues. This sample is drawn from a study of Graves' ophthalmopathy and Graves' hyperthyroidism. Study at large: If no ophthalmopathy appeared within 18 months of follow-up, hyperthyroidism was termed stable.

Findings and caveats of the study: Most clonotypes expanded in thyroid above 0.001 frequency were present in blood too.

RNA transcripts were the source from which TCR beta CDR3 regions were amplified. Amplification began with first-round RT-PCR using HTBI primers, then second-round multiplex PCR was performed. Each CDR3 protein gets one entry after TCRdb re-called the multiplex PCR reads with MiXCR. The sample carries roughly 1.1 million distinct CDR3 sequences, around a third recorded once. This clonotype originated in an adult man with Graves' hyperthyroidism. The gene calls are TRBV12-3 or TRBV12-4 and TRBJ1-3; tentative D call: TRBD1 (6 bases). Source material: peripheral blood or thyroid tissue (not recorded which). CDR3 loop: CASSFKLWTVFNTIYF. The CDR3 bases are TGTGCCAGCAGTTTTAAGCTCTGGACAGTTTTCAACACCATATATTTT.